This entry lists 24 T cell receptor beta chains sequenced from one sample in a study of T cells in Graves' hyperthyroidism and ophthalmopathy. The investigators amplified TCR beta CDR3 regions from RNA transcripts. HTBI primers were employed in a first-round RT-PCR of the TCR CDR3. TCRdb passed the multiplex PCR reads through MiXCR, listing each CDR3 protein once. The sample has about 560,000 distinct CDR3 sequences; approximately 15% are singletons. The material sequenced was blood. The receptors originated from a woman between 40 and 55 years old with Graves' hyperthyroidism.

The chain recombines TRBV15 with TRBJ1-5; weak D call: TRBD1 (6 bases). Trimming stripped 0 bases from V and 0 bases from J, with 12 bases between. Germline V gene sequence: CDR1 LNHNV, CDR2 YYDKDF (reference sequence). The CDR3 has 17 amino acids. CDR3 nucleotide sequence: TGTGCCACCAGCAGAGATTTACAGGGTTATAGCAATCAGCCCCAGCATTTT. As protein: CATSRDLQGYSNQPQHF. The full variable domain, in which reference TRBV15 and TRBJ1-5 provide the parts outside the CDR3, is DAMVIQNPRYQVTQFGKPVTLSCSQTLNHNVMYWYQQKSSQAPKLLFHYYDKDFNNEADTPDNFQSRRPNTSFCFLDIRSPGLGDTAMYLCATSRDLQGYSNQPQHFGDGTRLSIL.

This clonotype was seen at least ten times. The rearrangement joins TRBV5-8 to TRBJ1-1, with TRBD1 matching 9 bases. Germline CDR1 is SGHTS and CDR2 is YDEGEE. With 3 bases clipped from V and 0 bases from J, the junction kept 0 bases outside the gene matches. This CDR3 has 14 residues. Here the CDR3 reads CASSWDRVNTEAFF. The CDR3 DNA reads TGTGCCAGCAGCTGGGACAGGGTGAACACTGAAGCTTTCTTT.

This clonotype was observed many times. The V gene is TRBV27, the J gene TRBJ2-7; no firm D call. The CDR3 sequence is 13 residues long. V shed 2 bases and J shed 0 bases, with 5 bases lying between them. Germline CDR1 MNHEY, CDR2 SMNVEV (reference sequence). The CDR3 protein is CASSLKVSYEQYF. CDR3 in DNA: TGTGCCAGCAGTTTAAAGGTCTCCTACGAGCAGTACTTC.

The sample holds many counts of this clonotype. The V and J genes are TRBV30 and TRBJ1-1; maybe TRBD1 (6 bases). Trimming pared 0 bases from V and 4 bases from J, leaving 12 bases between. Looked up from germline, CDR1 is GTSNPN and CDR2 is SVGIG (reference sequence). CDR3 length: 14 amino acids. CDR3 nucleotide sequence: TGTGCCTGGAGTGTTTTGCAAGGGGGCACTGAAGCTTTCTTT. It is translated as CAWSVLQGGTEAFF.

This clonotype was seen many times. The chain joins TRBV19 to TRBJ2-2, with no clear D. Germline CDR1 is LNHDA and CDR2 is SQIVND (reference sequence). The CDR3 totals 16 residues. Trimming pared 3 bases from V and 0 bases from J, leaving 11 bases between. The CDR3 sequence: CASSITVNSNTGELFF. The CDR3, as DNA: TGTGCCAGTAGTATTACCGTCAATTCGAACACCGGGGAGCTGTTTTTT. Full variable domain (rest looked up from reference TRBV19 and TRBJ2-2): DGGITQSPKYLFRKEGQNVTLSCEQNLNHDAMYWYRQDPGQGLRLIYYSQIVNDFQKGDIAEGYSVSREKKESFPLTVTSAQKNPTAFYLCASSITVNSNTGELFFGEGSRLTVL.

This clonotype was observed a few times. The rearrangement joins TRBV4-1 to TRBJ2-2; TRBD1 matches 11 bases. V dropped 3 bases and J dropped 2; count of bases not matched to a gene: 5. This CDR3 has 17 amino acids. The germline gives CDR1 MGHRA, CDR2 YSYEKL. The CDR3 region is CASSHDGQGANTGELFF. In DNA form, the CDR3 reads TGCGCCAGCAGCCACGATGGACAGGGGGCCAACACCGGGGAGCTGTTTTTT.

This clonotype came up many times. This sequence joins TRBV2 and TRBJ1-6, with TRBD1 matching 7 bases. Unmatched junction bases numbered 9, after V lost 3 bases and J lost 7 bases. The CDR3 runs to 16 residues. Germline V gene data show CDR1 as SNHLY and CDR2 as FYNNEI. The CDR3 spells CASSEGQGGYNSPLHF. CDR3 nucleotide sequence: TGTGCCAGCAGTGAGGGGCAGGGGGGATACAATTCACCCCTCCACTTT.

The CDR3 DNA sequence: TGTGCCAGCAGCCAACCTACTCCCTGGGACTACCTCACAGATACGCAGTATTTT. Translation gives CASSQPTPWDYLTDTQYF. The chain joins TRBV4-2 to TRBJ2-3, with TRBD2 matching 7 bases. From germline, CDR1 is LGHNA and CDR2 YNFKEQ. CDR3 length: 18 residues. V gave up 2 bases and J gave up 2 bases; unmatched junction bases: 13.

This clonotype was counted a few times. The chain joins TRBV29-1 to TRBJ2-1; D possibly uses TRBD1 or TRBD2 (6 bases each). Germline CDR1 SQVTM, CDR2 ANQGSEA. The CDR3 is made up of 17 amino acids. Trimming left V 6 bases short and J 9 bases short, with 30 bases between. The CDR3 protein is CSVHTPGRAREDSEQFF. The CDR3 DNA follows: TGCAGCGTACACACCCCCGGCCGGGCCAGGGAGGACAGTGAGCAGTTCTTC.

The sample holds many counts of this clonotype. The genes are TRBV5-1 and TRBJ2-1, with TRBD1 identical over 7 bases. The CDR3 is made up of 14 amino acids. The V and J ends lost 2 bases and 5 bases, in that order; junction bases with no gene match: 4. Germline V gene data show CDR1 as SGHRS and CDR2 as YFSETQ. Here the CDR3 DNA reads TGCGCCAGCAGCTTTAAAGGACAGGACAATGAGCAGTTCTTC. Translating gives CASSFKGQDNEQFF.

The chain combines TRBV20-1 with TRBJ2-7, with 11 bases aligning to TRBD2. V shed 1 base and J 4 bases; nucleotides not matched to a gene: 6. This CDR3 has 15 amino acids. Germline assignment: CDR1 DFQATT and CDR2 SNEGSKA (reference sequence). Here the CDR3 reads CSARVATSGMYEQYF. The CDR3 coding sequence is TGCAGTGCTAGAGTGGCGACTAGCGGGATGTACGAGCAGTACTTC.

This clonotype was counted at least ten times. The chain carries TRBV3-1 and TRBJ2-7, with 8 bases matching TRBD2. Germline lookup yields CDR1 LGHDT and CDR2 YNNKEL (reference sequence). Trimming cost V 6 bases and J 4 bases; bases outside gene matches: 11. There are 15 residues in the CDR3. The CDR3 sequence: CASSPQLAARYEQYF. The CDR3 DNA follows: TGTGCCAGCAGTCCGCAACTAGCGGCACGATACGAGCAGTACTTC.

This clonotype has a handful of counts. The DNA for the CDR3 is TGTGCCAGCAGTTACTCGGGAGTAGTGATAGATACGCAGTATTTT. It is translated as CASSYSGVVIDTQYF. The rearrangement links TRBV6-6 to TRBJ2-3; possibly TRBD2 for D (5 bases). The CDR3 consists of 15 residues. The ends were cut back, 0 bases at V and 5 bases at J, with 12 bases in the middle. From germline, CDR1 is MNHNY and CDR2 SVGAGI (reference sequence).

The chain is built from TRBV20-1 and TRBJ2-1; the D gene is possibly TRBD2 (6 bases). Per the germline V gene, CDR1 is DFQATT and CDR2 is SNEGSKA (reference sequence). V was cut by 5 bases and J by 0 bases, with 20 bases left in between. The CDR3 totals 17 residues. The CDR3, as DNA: TGCAGTGCTCAAAAAGCGCGGGACCTTAGCTCCTACAATGAGCAGTTCTTC. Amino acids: CSAQKARDLSSYNEQFF.

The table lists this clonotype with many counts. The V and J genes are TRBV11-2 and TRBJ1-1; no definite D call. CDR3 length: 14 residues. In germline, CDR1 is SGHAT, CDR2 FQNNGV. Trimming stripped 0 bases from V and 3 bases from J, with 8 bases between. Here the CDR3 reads CASSLDGQYTEAFF. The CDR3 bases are TGTGCCAGCAGCTTAGATGGGCAGTACACTGAAGCTTTCTTT.

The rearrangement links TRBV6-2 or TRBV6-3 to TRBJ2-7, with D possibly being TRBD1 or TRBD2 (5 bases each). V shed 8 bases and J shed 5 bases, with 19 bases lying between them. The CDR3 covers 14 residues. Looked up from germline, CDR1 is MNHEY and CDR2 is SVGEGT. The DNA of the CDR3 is TGTGCCAGCGGGCTCCAGGGACCAGGAAACGAGCAGTACTTC. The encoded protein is CASGLQGPGNEQYF.

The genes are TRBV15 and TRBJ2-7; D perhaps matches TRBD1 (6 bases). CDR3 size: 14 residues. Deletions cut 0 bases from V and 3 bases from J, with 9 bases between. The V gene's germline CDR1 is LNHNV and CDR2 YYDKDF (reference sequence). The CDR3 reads CATSRDGTNYEQYF. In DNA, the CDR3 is TGTGCCACCAGCAGAGACGGGACAAACTACGAGCAGTACTTC.

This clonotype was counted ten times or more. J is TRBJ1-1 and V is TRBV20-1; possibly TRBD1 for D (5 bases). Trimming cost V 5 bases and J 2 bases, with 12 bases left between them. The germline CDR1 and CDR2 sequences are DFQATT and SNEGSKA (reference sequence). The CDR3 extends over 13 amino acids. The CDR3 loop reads CSAWQGYNTEAFF. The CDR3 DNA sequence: TGCAGTGCTTGGCAGGGATATAACACTGAAGCTTTCTTT.

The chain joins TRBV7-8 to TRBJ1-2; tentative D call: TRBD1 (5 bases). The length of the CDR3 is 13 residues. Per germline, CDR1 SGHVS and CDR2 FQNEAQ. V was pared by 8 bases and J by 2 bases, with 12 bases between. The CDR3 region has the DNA TGTGCCAGCGGTCCTGACAGCAACTATGGCTACACCTTC. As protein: CASGPDSNYGYTF.

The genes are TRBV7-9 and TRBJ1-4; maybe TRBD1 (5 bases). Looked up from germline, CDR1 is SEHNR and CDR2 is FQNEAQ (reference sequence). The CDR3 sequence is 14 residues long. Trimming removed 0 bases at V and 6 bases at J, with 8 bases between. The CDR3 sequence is CASSLAGLDEKLFF. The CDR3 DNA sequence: TGTGCCAGCAGCTTAGCGGGACTGGATGAAAAACTGTTTTTT.

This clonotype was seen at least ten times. CDR3 amino acids: CSVGGRTDTQYF. In DNA form, the CDR3 reads TGCAGCGTTGGAGGGCGCACAGATACGCAGTATTTT. The V gene is TRBV29-1, the J gene TRBJ2-3; TRBD2 is a possible D gene (5 bases). There are 12 residues in the CDR3. Trimming removed 4 bases from V and 1 base from J, with 6 bases in between. Germline assignment: CDR1 SQVTM and CDR2 ANQGSEA.

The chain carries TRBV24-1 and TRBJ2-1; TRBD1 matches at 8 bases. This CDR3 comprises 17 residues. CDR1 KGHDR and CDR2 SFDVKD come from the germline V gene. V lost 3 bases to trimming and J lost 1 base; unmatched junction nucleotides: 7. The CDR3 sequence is CATSDIVGQGSYNEQFF. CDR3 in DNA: TGTGCCACCAGTGATATCGTAGGACAGGGATCCTACAATGAGCAGTTCTTC.

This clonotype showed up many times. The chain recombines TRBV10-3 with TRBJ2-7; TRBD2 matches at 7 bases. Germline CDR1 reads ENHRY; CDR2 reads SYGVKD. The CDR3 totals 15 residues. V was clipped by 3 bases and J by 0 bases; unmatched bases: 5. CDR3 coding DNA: TGTGCCATCAGTGAAGTAGCGGGTTCCTCCTACGAGCAGTACTTC. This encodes CAISEVAGSSYEQYF.

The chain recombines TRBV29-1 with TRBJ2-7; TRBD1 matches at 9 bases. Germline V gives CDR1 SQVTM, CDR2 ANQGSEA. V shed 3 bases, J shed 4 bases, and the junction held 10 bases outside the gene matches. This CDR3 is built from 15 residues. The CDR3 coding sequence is TGCAGCGTTGAGATAGTTGGGGACAGGGCATACGAGCAGTACTTC. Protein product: CSVEIVGDRAYEQYF.